This section outlines one TCR beta chain sequence together with its context. This sequence may be a read error, since a much larger clone differs from it by one base. This CDR3 fails to terminate in the conserved phenylalanine or tryptophan, so it likely reflects a read error. From germline, CDR1 is MNHEY and CDR2 SVGAGI. Trimming took 4 bases from V and 3 from J, leaving 10 bases between them. The length of the CDR3 is 13 residues. The sample originates from a study of CD8 T cells in ankylosing spondylitis. The TCR beta libraries were generated through quantitative 5'-RACE incorporating molecular barcodes. Each CDR3 protein gets one entry after TCRdb re-called the 5' RACE reads with MiXCR. Found here are approximately 260,000 distinct CDR3 sequences, more than 15% of them singletons; the top ten hold around 32%.

This receptor was taken from a male donor with ankylosing spondylitis or in good health (not recorded which). V is TRBV6-5 and J is TRBJ2-7, with a weak D call TRBD1 (5 bases). The source material was blood, either unsorted or a sorted T cell fraction (not recorded which). CDR3 DNA sequence: TGTGCCAGCAGTTTAGGACACGACTACGAGCAGTACATC. It is translated as CASSLGHDYEQYI.